Detailed here is one T cell receptor (beta chain). There are 13 residues in the CDR3. V dropped 2 bases and J dropped 4 bases, with 9 bases sitting between them. Germline CDR1 and CDR2: SGHVS and FQNEAQ. The data were taken from a study of blood T cell repertoires in COVID-19. About the study: COVID-19 samples, acute and convalescent, were from the United States, Italy and Spain. T cells, B-cell-depleted T cells, or PBMCs provided the cDNA or gDNA that served as material.

In the study's own analysis: Reference gene primer amplification yielded estimated nucleated cell counts. Clones were sequenced by immunoSEQ multiplex PCR, and TCRdb holds only the in-frame ones, with some missing. D and trimming come from the DNA, and the V and J calls and clone size come from that table. Of 350,000 to 450,000 clones listed, more than 70% are singletons. This sequence joins TRBV7-8 and TRBJ2-7; D is perhaps TRBD1 (5 bases). This clonotype was obtained from a man aged 40-55 years with acute or convalescent COVID-19. Source material: peripheral blood. For the CDR3, the DNA is TGTGCCAGCAGCTTAACAGGAGCGTACGAGCAGTACTTC. It codes for CASSLTGAYEQYF.